A single sample gave rise to the 21 T cell receptor beta chains below, sequenced in a study of spatial heterogeneity in lung cancer. TCRdb used MiXCR to reprocess the 5' RACE reads, holding one entry per CDR3 protein. The data contain about 18,000 distinct CDR3 sequences, roughly 9% of them singletons. Time point in this sample: sample taken at primary tumor resection. Findings and caveats of the study: Counts of expanded alpha and beta TCRs within tumors tracked the tumor nonsynonymous mutation count.

Their antigens remain unidentified. The specimen comprised lung tumor tissue, sampled at surgery. Every receptor here comes from a female donor with early-stage non-small cell lung cancer.

This clonotype came up many times. The library was designed around alpha chains, so this beta chain is a stray read whose abundance carries little weight. This chain connects TRBV9 to TRBJ2-7; 9 bases are shared with TRBD1. The germline gives CDR1 SGDLS, CDR2 YYNGEE. This CDR3 comprises 14 residues. V trimming: 4 bases; J trimming: 3 bases; junction bases outside the gene matches: 5. The CDR3 protein is CASSPGQGFYEQYF. The CDR3 DNA reads as TGTGCCAGCAGCCCGGGACAGGGTTTCTACGAGCAGTACTTC.

This clonotype has a single count. The junction departs from germline at one end; a sequencing error may be responsible. This beta chain is a stray read from a library made for alpha chains; its abundance is not meaningful. The V call is TRBV6-5, the J call TRBJ1-6; 8 nucleotides align to TRBD1. This CDR3 is 19 amino acids long. Germline loops: CDR1 MNHEY, CDR2 SVGAGI. The CDR3 sequence: CAGSYKGTGNTAYNSPLHF. In nucleotides, the CDR3 is TGTGCCGGCAGTTACAAAGGGACAGGCAACACAGCGTATAATTCACCCCTCCACTTT.

Details on this clonotype: A library made for alpha chains picked up this beta chain off target, so its size means little. The rearrangement joins TRBV7-3 to TRBJ2-1; D unresolved. The CDR3 has 13 amino acids. Germline V lookup: CDR1 SGHTA, CDR2 FQGTGA. V was clipped by 5 bases and J by 10 bases, with 15 bases between them. CDR3 nucleotides: TGTGCCAGCAGCCAAACTCCAGGAGTGGAGCAGTTCTTC. Its translation is CASSQTPGVEQFF.

This clonotype was observed many times. This beta chain turned up in a library designed for alpha chains; as an off-target read, its abundance says little. This sequence joins TRBV7-7 and TRBJ2-1; D gene unclear. Trimming shortened V by 2 bases and J by 2 bases, and 4 bases separated the two germline ends. The CDR3 totals 13 residues. The germline CDR1 and CDR2 sequences are SSHAT and FNYEAQ (reference sequence). The CDR3 sequence: CASSLTPYNEQFF. The CDR3 nucleotides read TGTGCCAGCAGCTTAACCCCCTACAATGAGCAGTTCTTC.

Points on this clonotype: Because the library targeted alpha chains, this beta chain is an off-target read whose size means little. J is TRBJ2-7 and V is TRBV10-3; TRBD2 is a possible D gene (6 bases). The V gene's germline CDR1 is ENHRY and CDR2 SYGVKD. The CDR3 has 13 residues. The V gene lost 7 bases and the J gene lost 1 base, with 11 bases spanning the gap. CDR3: CAIIGGSSYEQYF. The CDR3 bases are TGTGCCATCATTGGGGGGTCTTCCTACGAGCAGTACTTC.

Notes on this clonotype: Found in a library prepared for alpha chains, this beta chain is an off-target read, and its abundance has little meaning. This rearrangement joins TRBV20-1 to TRBJ1-1; D remains unclear. Germline values: CDR1 DFQATT, CDR2 SNEGSKA (reference sequence). With 3 bases removed from V and 3 bases from J, the gap between germline ends came to 17 bases. This CDR3 contains 15 residues. The CDR3 here is CSASAPKDFDTEAFF. DNA of the CDR3: TGCAGTGCTAGCGCTCCCAAAGATTTTGACACTGAAGCTTTCTTT.

A few counts support this clonotype. The library was designed around alpha chains, so this beta chain is a stray read whose abundance carries little weight. V usage is TRBV5-4 and J usage is TRBJ2-5; D gene unclear. With 4 bases removed from V and 2 bases from J, the gap between germline ends came to 12 bases. The CDR3 extends over 14 amino acids. The V gene's germline CDR1 is SGHNT and CDR2 YYREEE (reference sequence). CDR3 loop: CASSTTRAQETQYF. The CDR3 DNA follows: TGTGCCAGCAGCACTACACGGGCTCAAGAGACCCAGTACTTC.

This clonotype has only a few counts. This beta chain was picked up by a library intended for alpha chains and is off target, so its count carries little meaning. The gene calls are TRBV12-3 or TRBV12-4 and TRBJ2-6; D not resolved. The ends were cut back, 7 bases at V and 0 bases at J, with 10 bases in the middle. There are 15 residues in the CDR3. The DNA for the CDR3 is TGTGCCAGCACCCTTCGTAACTCTGGGGCCAACGTCCTGACTTTC. This translates into CASTLRNSGANVLTF.

In its sample, this clonotype was seen a few times. A library made for alpha chains picked up this beta chain off target, so its size means little. This chain connects TRBV2 to TRBJ1-1; 12 nucleotides line up with TRBD1. The CDR3 has 15 residues. Germline CDR1 reads SNHLY; CDR2 reads FYNNEI. V trimming: 6 bases; J trimming: 1 base; junction bases outside the gene matches: 3. The CDR3 reads CASSGTGGWNTEAFF. The CDR3 DNA sequence: TGTGCCAGCAGCGGGACAGGGGGCTGGAACACTGAAGCTTTCTTT.

This clonotype was detected ten times or more. Since it is a stray read in a library aimed at alpha chains, this beta chain has a size that is not meaningful. The chain carries TRBV24-1 and TRBJ1-1; D gene unclear. The CDR3 totals 12 residues. Per germline, CDR1 KGHDR and CDR2 SFDVKD. The germline V and J ends were trimmed by 5 bases and 7 bases, with 10 bases remaining between them. The CDR3, as DNA: TGTGCCACCAGTGGTGACGGGCTTGAAGCTTTCTTT. It is translated as CATSGDGLEAFF.

This clonotype has just a few counts. This beta chain represents an off-target read in a library built for alpha chains; its size is of limited meaning. V gene TRBV4-3 combines with J gene TRBJ2-2; the D call may be TRBD1 or TRBD2 (6 bases each). Germline CDR1 and CDR2: LGHNA and YSLEER. The CDR3 is 16 residues long. Trimming stripped 4 bases from V and 0 bases from J, with 12 bases between. The chain's CDR3 is CASSRGADSNTGELFF. CDR3 nucleotide sequence: TGCGCCAGCAGCCGGGGGGCAGACTCGAACACCGGGGAGCTGTTTTTT.

This clonotype appeared many times. Little can be read into the size of this beta chain, an off-target read in a library designed for alpha chains. The chain couples TRBV19 to TRBJ1-5; D may be TRBD1 (6 bases). The CDR3 is 15 amino acids. Germline V lookup: CDR1 LNHDA, CDR2 SQIVND (reference sequence). V was shortened by 6 bases and J by 2 bases, with 14 bases between the two germline ends. CDR3 amino acids: CASREGGLGNQPQHF. DNA of the CDR3: TGTGCCAGTAGAGAGGGGGGGCTTGGCAATCAGCCCCAGCATTTT.

Ten or more counts support this clonotype. The library was built for alpha chains, so this beta chain is an off-target read and its size means little. The chain joins TRBV5-1 to TRBJ1-5; D is perhaps TRBD1 (5 bases). This CDR3 contains 16 residues. The germline CDR1 and CDR2 sequences are SGHRS and YFSETQ. V was pared by 0 bases and J by 1 base, with 11 bases between. This chain's CDR3 is CASSLDGAGSNQPQHF. CDR3 DNA: TGCGCCAGCAGCTTGGACGGGGCGGGGAGCAATCAGCCCCAGCATTTT.

This clonotype was observed many times. This beta chain turned up in a library designed for alpha chains; as an off-target read, its abundance says little. The chain uses TRBV10-3 and TRBJ2-7, with a tentative D call TRBD2 (5 bases). The CDR3 runs to 12 residues. Germline V gene data show CDR1 as ENHRY and CDR2 as SYGVKD. Trimming removed 3 bases from V and 2 bases from J, with 5 bases in between. CDR3 loop: CAISDGAYEQYF. As DNA, the CDR3 is TGTGCCATCAGTGACGGGGCCTACGAGCAGTACTTC.

This clonotype was recorded at least ten times. This beta chain represents an off-target read in a library built for alpha chains; its size is of limited meaning. V gene TRBV12-5 combines with J gene TRBJ1-1; 8 bases map to TRBD1. Trimming cost V 5 bases and J 11 bases; bases outside gene matches: 7. Germline V lookup: CDR1 LGHNT, CDR2 FRNRAP. This CDR3 comprises 12 residues. DNA for the CDR3: TGTGCTAGTGGTCCGGACAGGGTGACCGCTTTCTTT. Translation: CASGPDRVTAFF. The entire variable domain, with the rest obtained from reference TRBV12-5 and TRBJ1-1, is as follows: DARVTQTPRHKVTEMGQEVTMRCQPILGHNTVFWYRQTMMQGLELLAYFRNRAPLDDSGMPKDRFSAEMPDATLATLKIQPSEPRDSAVYFCASGPDRVTAFFGQGTRLTVV.

In this sample, this clonotype turned up many times. This beta chain slipped into a library made for alpha chains as a stray read, so its size is not meaningful. V gene TRBV21-1 combines with J gene TRBJ2-5; TRBD1, the D gene given by the table, was not confirmed from the DNA. TRBV21-1 is tagged as a pseudogene. CDR3 size: 16 residues. The CDR3, as DNA: TGTGCCAGCAGCAAATATGCAGGGGCTGGCCAAGAGACCCAGTACTTC. Translating gives CASSKYAGAGQETQYF.

This clonotype was counted many times. One end of the junction varies from germline; a read error may be responsible. Since it is a stray read in a library aimed at alpha chains, this beta chain has a size that is not meaningful. This chain uses TRBV9 with TRBJ2-1; D remains unclear. Germline loops: CDR1 SGDLS, CDR2 YYNGEE. The CDR3 totals 11 residues. The CDR3 loop reads CASSVDRTPNF. CDR3 nucleotides: TGTGCCAGCAGCGTAGATCGGACCCCCAATTTC.

This clonotype was detected ten times or more. The germline gene is not matched at one end of the junction; a read error may be the cause. This beta chain appears as a stray read in a library generated for alpha chains; its size is not informative. The gene calls are TRBV20-1 and TRBJ2-3; 7 positions agree with TRBD2. CDR3 length: 14 amino acids. CDR1 is DFQATT, CDR2 SNEGSKA, per germline (reference sequence). CDR3: CGAGKVGSTDTQYF. The CDR3 DNA is TGTGGAGCGGGGAAAGTTGGGAGCACAGATACGCAGTATTTT.

A note on this clonotype: The size of this beta chain means little, since it is a stray read in a library made for alpha chains. The chain is built from TRBV18 and TRBJ1-5; no definite D call. The length of the CDR3 is 12 residues. CDR1 is KGHSH, CDR2 LQKENI, per germline. V was shortened by 2 bases and J by 5 bases, with 4 bases between the two germline ends. This chain's CDR3 is CASSPGYQPQHF. The CDR3 DNA reads TGTGCCAGCTCACCAGGGTATCAGCCCCAGCATTTT.

Concerning this clonotype: This beta chain is an off-target read within a library intended for alpha chains, so its frequency means little. The V and J genes are TRBV9 and TRBJ1-6, with D possibly matching TRBD1 (5 bases). This CDR3 has 14 amino acids. V shed 0 bases and J shed 11 bases, with 12 bases lying between them. Germline assignment: CDR1 SGDLS and CDR2 YYNGEE. The CDR3 spells CASSVDGGGAPLHF. The CDR3 region has the DNA TGTGCCAGCAGCGTAGACGGGGGAGGGGCACCCCTCCACTTT.

The sample holds many counts of this clonotype. Since it is a stray read in a library aimed at alpha chains, this beta chain has a size that is not meaningful. The J gene is TRBJ1-6, the V gene TRBV28, with D possibly being TRBD1 (5 bases). Deletions cut 11 bases from V and 6 bases from J, with 20 bases between. The germline CDR1 and CDR2 sequences are MDHEN and SYDVKM. CDR3 length: 15 amino acids. CDR3 DNA: TGTGCCGGAACCCCGGGACGTAAAGCTAATTCACCCCTCCACTTT. As protein: CAGTPGRKANSPLHF.